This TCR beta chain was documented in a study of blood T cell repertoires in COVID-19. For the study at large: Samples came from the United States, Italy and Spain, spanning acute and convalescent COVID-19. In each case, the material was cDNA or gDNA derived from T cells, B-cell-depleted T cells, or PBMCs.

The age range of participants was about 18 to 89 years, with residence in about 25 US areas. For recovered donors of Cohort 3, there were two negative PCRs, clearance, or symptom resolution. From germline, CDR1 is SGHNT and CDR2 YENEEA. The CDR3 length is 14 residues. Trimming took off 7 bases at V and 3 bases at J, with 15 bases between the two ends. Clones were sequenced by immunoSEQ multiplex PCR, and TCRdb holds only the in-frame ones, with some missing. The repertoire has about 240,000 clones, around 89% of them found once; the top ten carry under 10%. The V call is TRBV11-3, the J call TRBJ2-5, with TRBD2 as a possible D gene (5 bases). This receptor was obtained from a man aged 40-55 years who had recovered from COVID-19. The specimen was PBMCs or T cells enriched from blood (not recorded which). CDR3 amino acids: CASNTGLIEETQYF. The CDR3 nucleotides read TGTGCCAGCAACACCGGACTGATAGAAGAGACCCAGTACTTC.